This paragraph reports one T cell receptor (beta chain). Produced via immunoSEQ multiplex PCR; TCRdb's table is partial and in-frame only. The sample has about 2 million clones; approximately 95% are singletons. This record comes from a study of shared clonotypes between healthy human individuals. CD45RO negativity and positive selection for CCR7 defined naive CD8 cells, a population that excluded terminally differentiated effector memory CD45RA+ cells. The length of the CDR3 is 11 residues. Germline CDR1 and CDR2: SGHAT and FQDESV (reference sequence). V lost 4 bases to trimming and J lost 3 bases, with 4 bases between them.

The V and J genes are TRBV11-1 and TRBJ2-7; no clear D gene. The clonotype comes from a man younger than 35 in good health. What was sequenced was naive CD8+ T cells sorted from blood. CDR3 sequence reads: CASSSGYEQYF. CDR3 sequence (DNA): TGTGCCAGCAGCTCTGGCTACGAGCAGTACTTC.